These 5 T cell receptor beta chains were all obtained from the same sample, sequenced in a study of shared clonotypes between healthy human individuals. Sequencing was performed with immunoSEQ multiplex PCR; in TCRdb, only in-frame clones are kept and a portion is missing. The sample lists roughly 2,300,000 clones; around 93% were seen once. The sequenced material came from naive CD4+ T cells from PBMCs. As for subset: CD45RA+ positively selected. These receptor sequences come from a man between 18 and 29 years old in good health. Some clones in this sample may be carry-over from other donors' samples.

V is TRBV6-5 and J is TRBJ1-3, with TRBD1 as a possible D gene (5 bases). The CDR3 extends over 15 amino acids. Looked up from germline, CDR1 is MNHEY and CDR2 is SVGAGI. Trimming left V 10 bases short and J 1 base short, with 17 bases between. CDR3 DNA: TGTGCCACCGCCATTGTCCAGGGATCTGGAAACACCATATATTTT. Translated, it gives CATAIVQGSGNTIYF.

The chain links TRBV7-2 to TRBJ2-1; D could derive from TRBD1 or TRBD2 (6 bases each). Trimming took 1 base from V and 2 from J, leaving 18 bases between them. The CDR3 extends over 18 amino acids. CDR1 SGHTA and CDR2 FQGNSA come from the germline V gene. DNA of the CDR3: TGTGCCAGCAGCTTAGAGGGGGAGAAGCGGGTTCCCTACAATGAGCAGTTCTTC. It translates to CASSLEGEKRVPYNEQFF.

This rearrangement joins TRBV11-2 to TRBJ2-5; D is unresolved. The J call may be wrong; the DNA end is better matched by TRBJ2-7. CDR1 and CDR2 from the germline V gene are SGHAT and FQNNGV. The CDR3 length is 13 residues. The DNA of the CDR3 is TGTGCCACCCGAATGGGCGCGAACTACGAGCAGTACTTC. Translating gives CATRMGANYEQYF.

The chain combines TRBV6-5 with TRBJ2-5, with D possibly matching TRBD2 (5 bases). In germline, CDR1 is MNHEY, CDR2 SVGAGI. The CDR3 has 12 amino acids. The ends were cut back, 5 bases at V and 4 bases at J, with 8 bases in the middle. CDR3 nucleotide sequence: TGTGCCAGCAGTCCCCGGGGAGAGACCCAGTACTTC. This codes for CASSPRGETQYF.

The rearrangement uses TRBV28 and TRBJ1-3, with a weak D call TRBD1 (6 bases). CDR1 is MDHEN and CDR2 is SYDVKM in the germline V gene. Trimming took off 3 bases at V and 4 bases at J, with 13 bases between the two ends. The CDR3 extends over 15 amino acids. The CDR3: CASSLPGAQGNTIYF. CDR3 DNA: TGTGCCAGCAGTTTGCCAGGGGCGCAAGGAAACACCATATATTTT.